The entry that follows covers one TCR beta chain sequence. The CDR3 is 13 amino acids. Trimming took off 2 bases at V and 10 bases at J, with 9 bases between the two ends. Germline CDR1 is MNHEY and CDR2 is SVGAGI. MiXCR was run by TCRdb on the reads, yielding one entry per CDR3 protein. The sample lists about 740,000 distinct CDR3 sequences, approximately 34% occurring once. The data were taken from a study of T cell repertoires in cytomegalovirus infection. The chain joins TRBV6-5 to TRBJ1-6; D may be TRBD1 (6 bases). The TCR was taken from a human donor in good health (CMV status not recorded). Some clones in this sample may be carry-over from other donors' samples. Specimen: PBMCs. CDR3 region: CASSYGTGSPLHF. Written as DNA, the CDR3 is TGTGCCAGCAGTTACGGAACAGGGTCACCCCTCCACTTT.